This T cell receptor beta chain was retrieved from a study of CD8 T cells in Susac syndrome. Background on the study: At the time their blood was drawn, patients with Susac syndrome were either therapy-naive, on corticosteroids (with some of them also receiving intravenous immunoglobulin), or on intravenous immunoglobulin alone.

The ends were cut back, 6 bases at V and 5 bases at J, with 20 bases in the middle. The CDR3 runs 14 residues. Looked up from germline, CDR1 is SQVTM and CDR2 is ANQGSEA. Reverse transcription of roughly 0.45 to 1 ug RNA was carried out with random hexamers. An immunoSEQ multiplex PCR generated amplified TCR beta CDR3 products spanning 54 Vbeta and 13 Jbeta. TCRdb itself ran the immunoSEQ multiplex PCR reads through MiXCR, one entry per CDR3 protein. The table has under 150,000 distinct CDR3 sequences, approximately 96% seen once. The clonotype was recovered from a human donor with Susac syndrome. The chain employs TRBV29-1 and TRBJ2-7; D may match TRBD1 or TRBD2 (5 bases each). The sample consisted of CD4+ T cells from PBMCs. The CDR3: CSVEGPGLGNEQYF. The CDR3 DNA reads as TGCAGCGTCGAGGGGCCAGGGTTGGGCAACGAGCAGTACTTC.